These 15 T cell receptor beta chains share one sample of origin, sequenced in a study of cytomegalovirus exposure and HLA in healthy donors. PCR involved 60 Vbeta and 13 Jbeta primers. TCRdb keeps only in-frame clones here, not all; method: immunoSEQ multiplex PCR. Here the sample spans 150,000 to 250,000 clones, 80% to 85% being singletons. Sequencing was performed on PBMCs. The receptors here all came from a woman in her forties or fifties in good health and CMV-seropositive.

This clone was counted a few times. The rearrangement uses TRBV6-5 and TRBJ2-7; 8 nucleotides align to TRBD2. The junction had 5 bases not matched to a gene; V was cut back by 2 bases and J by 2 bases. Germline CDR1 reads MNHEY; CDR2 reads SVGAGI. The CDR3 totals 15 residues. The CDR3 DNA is TGTGCCAGCAGTTACCCTAGCGGGTATACCTACGAGCAGTACTTC. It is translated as CASSYPSGYTYEQYF.

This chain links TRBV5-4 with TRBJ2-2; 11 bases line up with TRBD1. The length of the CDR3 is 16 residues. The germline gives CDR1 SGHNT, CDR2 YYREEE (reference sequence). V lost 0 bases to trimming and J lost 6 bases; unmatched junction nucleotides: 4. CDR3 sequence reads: CASSLAGQGAAGELFF. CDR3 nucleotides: TGTGCCAGCAGCTTGGCCGGACAGGGGGCGGCCGGGGAGCTGTTTTTT. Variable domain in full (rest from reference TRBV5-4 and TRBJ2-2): ETGVTQSPTHLIKTRGQQVTLRCSSQSGHNTVSWYQQALGQGPQFIFQYYREEENGRGNFPPRFSGLQFPNYSSELNVNALELDDSALYLCASSLAGQGAAGELFFGEGSRLTVL.

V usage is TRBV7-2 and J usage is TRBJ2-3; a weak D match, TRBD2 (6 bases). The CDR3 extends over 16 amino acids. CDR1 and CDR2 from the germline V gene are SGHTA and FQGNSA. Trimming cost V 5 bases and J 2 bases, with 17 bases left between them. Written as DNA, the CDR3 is TGTGCCAGCAGCCTCCTGGGGCGGGGTTTCACAGATACGCAGTATTTT. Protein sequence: CASSLLGRGFTDTQYF.

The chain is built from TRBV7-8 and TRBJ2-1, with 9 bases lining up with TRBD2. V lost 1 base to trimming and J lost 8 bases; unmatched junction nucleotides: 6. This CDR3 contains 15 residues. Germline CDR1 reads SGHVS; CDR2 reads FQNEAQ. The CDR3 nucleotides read TGTGCCAGCAGCTTAGGGGGACTAGCAGGTCATGAGCAGTTCTTC. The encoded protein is CASSLGGLAGHEQFF.

CDR3 coding DNA: TGTGCCAGCAGTGAACTTAATGAGCAGTTCTTC. Encoded protein: CASSELNEQFF. This rearrangement joins TRBV2 to TRBJ2-1; D is unclear. CDR3 size: 11 residues. Looked up from germline, CDR1 is SNHLY and CDR2 is FYNNEI. Trimming cost V 2 bases and J 7 bases, with 3 bases left between them.

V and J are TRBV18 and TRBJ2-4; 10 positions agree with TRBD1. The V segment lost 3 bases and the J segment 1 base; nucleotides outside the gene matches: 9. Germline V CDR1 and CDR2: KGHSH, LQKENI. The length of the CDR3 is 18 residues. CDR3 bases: TGTGCCAGCTCACCGGAGTGGACAGGGGGTAGGGCCAAAAACATTCAGTACTTC. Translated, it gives CASSPEWTGGRAKNIQYF.

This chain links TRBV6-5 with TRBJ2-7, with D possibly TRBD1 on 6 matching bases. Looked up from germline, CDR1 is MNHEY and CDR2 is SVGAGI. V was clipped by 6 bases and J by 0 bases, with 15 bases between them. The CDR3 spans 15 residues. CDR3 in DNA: TGTGCCAGCAGCCTTGGGACACCCTCCTCCTACGAGCAGTACTTC. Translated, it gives CASSLGTPSSYEQYF.

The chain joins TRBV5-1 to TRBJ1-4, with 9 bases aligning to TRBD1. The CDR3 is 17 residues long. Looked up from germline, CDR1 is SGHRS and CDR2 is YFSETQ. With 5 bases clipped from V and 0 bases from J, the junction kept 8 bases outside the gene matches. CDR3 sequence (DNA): TGCGCCAGCAGTAAGGACAGGGGTCCCTCAACTAATGAAAAACTGTTTTTT. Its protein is CASSKDRGPSTNEKLFF.

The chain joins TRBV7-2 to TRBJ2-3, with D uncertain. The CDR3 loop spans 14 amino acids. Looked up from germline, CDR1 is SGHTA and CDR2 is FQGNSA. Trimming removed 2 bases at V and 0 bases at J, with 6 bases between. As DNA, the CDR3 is TGTGCCAGCAGCTTATCCAGGAGCACAGATACGCAGTATTTT. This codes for CASSLSRSTDTQYF.

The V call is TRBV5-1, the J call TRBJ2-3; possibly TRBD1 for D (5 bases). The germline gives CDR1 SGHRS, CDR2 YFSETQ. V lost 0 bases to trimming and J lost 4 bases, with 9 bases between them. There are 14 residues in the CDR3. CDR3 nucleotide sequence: TGCGCCAGCAGCTTGGAGGGGCAGGCAGATACGCAGTATTTT. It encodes CASSLEGQADTQYF.

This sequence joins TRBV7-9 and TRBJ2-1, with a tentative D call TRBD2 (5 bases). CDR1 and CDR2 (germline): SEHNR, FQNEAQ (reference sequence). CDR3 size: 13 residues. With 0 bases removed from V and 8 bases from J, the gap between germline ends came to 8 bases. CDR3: CASSLALGYEQFF. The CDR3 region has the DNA TGTGCCAGCAGCTTAGCACTAGGGTATGAGCAGTTCTTC.

CDR3 residues: CSALPSTDTQYF. The CDR3 region has the DNA TGCAGCGCACTACCGAGCACAGATACGCAGTATTTT. This sequence joins TRBV29-1 and TRBJ2-3; D is undetermined. Per germline, CDR1 SQVTM and CDR2 ANQGSEA. This CDR3 has 12 residues. Trimming took off 7 bases at V and 0 bases at J, with 8 bases between the two ends.

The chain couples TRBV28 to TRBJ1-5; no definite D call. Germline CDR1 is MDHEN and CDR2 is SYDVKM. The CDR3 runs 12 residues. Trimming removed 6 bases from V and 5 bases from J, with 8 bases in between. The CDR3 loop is CASSRGYQPQHF. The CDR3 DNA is TGTGCCAGCAGCAGAGGGTATCAGCCCCAGCATTTT.

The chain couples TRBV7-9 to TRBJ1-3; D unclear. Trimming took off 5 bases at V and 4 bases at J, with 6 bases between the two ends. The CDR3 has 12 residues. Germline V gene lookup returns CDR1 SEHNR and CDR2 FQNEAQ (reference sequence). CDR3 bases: TGTGCCAGCAGCCGCGGAGGAAACACCATATATTTT. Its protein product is CASSRGGNTIYF.

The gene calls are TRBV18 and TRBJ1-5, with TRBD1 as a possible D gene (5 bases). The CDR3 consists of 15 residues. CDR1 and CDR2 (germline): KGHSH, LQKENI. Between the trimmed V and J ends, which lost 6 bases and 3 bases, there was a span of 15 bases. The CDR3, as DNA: TGTGCCAGCTCTGAAGGGGCCGGCAACAATCAGCCCCAGCATTTT. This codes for CASSEGAGNNQPQHF.